A selection of T cell receptor beta chains follows, all from one sample in a study of OX40 agonist ivuxolimab in advanced cancers. Sequenced by immunoSEQ multiplex PCR; TCRdb stores in-frame clones only, minus some. Counted here are roughly 30,000 clones, around nine tenths occurring once; the ten biggest clones make up about a tenth. The source material was CD4+ or CD8+ T cells sorted from blood, sampled in a trial of the OX40 agonist ivuxolimab. The source of these receptors is an adult with an advanced solid tumor such as melanoma, head and neck, liver or kidney cancer. CDR3s include the opening cysteine and the closing phenylalanine or tryptophan. The D gene is left open where the match is weak. Size is stated for part of the rows, as once, few or many counts, or as a class when the clone is expanded.

d_gene	abundance	j_gene	v_gene	CDR3nt	CDR3aa
-	-	TRBJ2-5	TRBV6-1	TGTGCCAGCAGTCCGGGACTCGGAATCCAGACCCAGTACTTC	CASSPGLGIQTQYF
TRBD2	-	TRBJ2-1	TRBV7-8	TGTGCCAGCACCCTCGGACTAGCGTATAATGAGCAGTTCTTC	CASTLGLAYNEQFF
-	-	TRBJ1-1	TRBV28	TGTGCCAGCAGCGACGGGGAAAAATTTGAAGCTTTCTTT	CASSDGEKFEAFF
TRBD2	-	TRBJ2-3	TRBV29-1	TGCAGCGTTGTGCCGGTATTAGGGGCTACACGAGCGGGAGCTGGCGGCACAGATACGCAGTATTTT	CSVVPVLGATRAGAGGTDTQYF
-	-	TRBJ1-6	TRBV6-6	TGTGCCAGCAGTTCAGGGAATAATTCACCCCTCCACTTT	CASSSGNNSPLHF
TRBD1	-	TRBJ1-1	TRBV6-5	TGTGCCAGCAGTTCCCTCCCAGGGACAGCAAACACTGAAGCTTTCTTT	CASSSLPGTANTEAFF
-	hyperexpanded	TRBJ1-6	TRBV10-1	TGCGCCAGCAGTAACGGACCTAATAATTCACCCCTCCACTTT	CASSNGPNNSPLHF
TRBD1	-	TRBJ1-1	TRBV7-9	TGTGCCAGCAGCTCTTCGACAGGGTTTAACACTGAAGCTTTCTTT	CASSSSTGFNTEAFF
-	-	TRBJ2-7	TRBV5-1	TGCGCCAGCAGCTTTACGGGCGCCTACGAGCAGTACTTC	CASSFTGAYEQYF
-	-	TRBJ1-1	TRBV19	TGTGCCACTCGGGACATTATGAACACTGAAGCTTTCTTT	CATRDIMNTEAFF
-	-	TRBJ2-4	TRBV7-2	TGTGCCAGCAGCCCCCCTGCGCAGATGGAACTAGCCAAAAACATTCAGTACTTC	CASSPPAQMELAKNIQYF
TRBD2	once	TRBJ2-3	TRBV4-2	TGTGCCAGCAGCCAAGAAAAACGGGGGGGCCCGGATACGCAGTATTTT	CASSQEKRGGPDTQYF
TRBD1	once	TRBJ2-7	TRBV4-1	TGCGCCAGCAGCCCCGCCGGGACAGGGGCCTACGAGCAGTACTTC	CASSPAGTGAYEQYF
TRBD1	-	TRBJ1-2	TRBV9	TGTGCCAGCAGCGTCGTCCCGGGACAGGGGATCTCCTTGGAGTCTAACTATGGCTACACCTTC	CASSVVPGQGISLESNYGYTF
-	-	TRBJ1-5	TRBV30	TGTGCCTGGAGCCCCGGGGGCAATCAGCCCCAGCATTTT	CAWSPGGNQPQHF
-	-	TRBJ2-2	TRBV5-1	TGCGCCAGCAGAGAGGCAGGGGCAACCGGGGAGCTGTTTTTT	CASREAGATGELFF
TRBD2	-	TRBJ2-7	TRBV4-1	TGCGCCAGCAGCCTTAGCGGGGGGGCCTGGGACGAGCAGTACTTC	CASSLSGGAWDEQYF
-	once	TRBJ1-1	TRBV5-1	TGCGCCAGCAGCTTGGCCTCAGGCGGCACGGACACTGAAGCTTTCTTT	CASSLASGGTDTEAFF
-	-	TRBJ2-1	TRBV7-6	TGTGCCAGCAGCTTAGGGCTTCACAATGAGCAGTTCTTC	CASSLGLHNEQFF
-	-	TRBJ2-7	TRBV5-6	TGTGCCAGCAGCCCGGTGATGGCCATCTCCTACGAGCAGTACTTC	CASSPVMAISYEQYF
TRBD1	-	TRBJ2-6	TRBV7-9	TGTGCCAGCAGCTCGAGCACAGGGGTTGGGGCCAACGTCCTGACTTTC	CASSSSTGVGANVLTF
-	-	TRBJ2-5	TRBV2	TGTGCCAGCAGTGAATGGCCCGGCGAAGAGACCCAGTACTTC	CASSEWPGEETQYF
-	once	TRBJ2-5	TRBV9	TGTGCCAGCAGCGTAGCCGGACATGAGGGGACCCAGTACTTC	CASSVAGHEGTQYF
TRBD1	-	TRBJ2-2	TRBV19	TGTGCCAGTAGTAGCTCGGGACAGGGGGGGGCCGGGGAGCTGTTTTTT	CASSSSGQGGAGELFF
-	-	TRBJ2-1	TRBV25-1	TGTGCCAGCATCAGACACGACGGATTGTACAATGAGCAGTTCTTC	CASIRHDGLYNEQFF
-	-	TRBJ1-1	TRBV11-2	TGTGCCAGCAGCAGACACGCAGGGACGTGGGAGAACACTGAAGCTTTCTTT	CASSRHAGTWENTEAFF
TRBD2	-	TRBJ2-1	TRBV27	TGTGCCAGCAGTTTAAGCGGGAGTACCTACAATGAGCAGTTCTTC	CASSLSGSTYNEQFF
TRBD1	-	TRBJ2-1	TRBV9	TGTGCCAGCAGCGTAGTTGGTGACAGGGGGTTAAATGAGCAGTTCTTC	CASSVVGDRGLNEQFF
-	-	TRBJ2-7	TRBV10-3	TGTGCCATCGGCCGGGACTCCTACGAGCAGTACTTC	CAIGRDSYEQYF
TRBD2	-	TRBJ2-3	TRBV4-1	TGCGCCAGCAGCCAAGAGGCCTCGACTAGCGCCGTAGATACGCAGTATTTT	CASSQEASTSAVDTQYF
TRBD2	-	TRBJ2-3	TRBV4-1	TGCGCCAGCAGCCAAGTTGGCGGGGGGGTAGTAGATACGCAGTATTTT	CASSQVGGGVVDTQYF
-	-	TRBJ2-7	TRBV5-4	TGTGCCAGCAGCCCCTCAGCCTCCTACGAGCAGTACTTC	CASSPSASYEQYF
TRBD2	-	TRBJ2-7	TRBV13	TGTGCCAGCAGCTTAGGCACTAGCGGAGACGAGCAGTACTTC	CASSLGTSGDEQYF
TRBD2	-	TRBJ2-1	TRBV7-3	TGTGCCAGCAGCTTAGGGACTAGCGGTTCCAATGAGCAGTTCTTC	CASSLGTSGSNEQFF
TRBD2	-	TRBJ2-3	TRBV28	TGTGCCAGCAGTGTACTTTTAGCGGGACGCGATACGCAGTATTTT	CASSVLLAGRDTQYF
TRBD2	-	TRBJ2-7	TRBV2	TGTGCCAGCACGGGGGGACCTGGGGAGCAGTACTTC	CASTGGPGEQYF
-	-	TRBJ2-1	TRBV5-1	TGCGCCAGCAGCTTGGAGGCGGAGCAGTTCTTC	CASSLEAEQFF
-	-	TRBJ2-7	TRBV2	TGTGCCAGCAGGGGGGTCGGACAGTATACCTACGAGCAGTACTTC	CASRGVGQYTYEQYF
TRBD2	once	TRBJ2-1	TRBV7-3	TGTGCCAGCAGCTTATTGGTGCGGGAGGGTAACAATGAGCAGTTCTTC	CASSLLVREGNNEQFF
-	-	TRBJ2-1	TRBV27	TGTGCCAGCAGTTCTCGACAGACCATGAAATACAATGAGCAGTTCTTC	CASSSRQTMKYNEQFF
-	-	TRBJ1-5	TRBV4-2	TGTGCCAGCAGCCAAGCGAGGGGCCCGGGTCCCCAGCATTTT	CASSQARGPGPQHF